The next 14 T cell receptor beta chains were all read from a single sample in a study of patients and donors after allogeneic stem cell transplantation. TCRdb reanalysed the RT-PCR reads using MiXCR and keeps one entry per CDR3 protein. The sample records approximately 170,000 distinct CDR3 sequences, 30% being singletons. Material for sequencing was blood, either unsorted or a sorted T cell fraction (not recorded which). The receptors stem from a human donor who was either an allogeneic HSCT recipient or a stem cell or donor lymphocyte infusion donor (not recorded which). It is not recorded whose cells these are; they may come from a transplant donor.

The table lists this clonotype with a few counts. This sequence joins TRBV27 and TRBJ1-5; D ambiguous. Germline CDR1 reads MNHEY; CDR2 reads SMNVEV (reference sequence). CDR3 size: 13 residues. Trimming left V 2 bases short and J 7 bases short, with 9 bases between. The CDR3 here is CASSLRYTQPQHF. Written as DNA, the CDR3 is TGTGCCAGCAGTTTAAGGTACACCCAGCCCCAGCATTTT.

The chain employs TRBV4-2 and TRBJ2-1; TRBD2 aligns across 9 bases. With 6 bases clipped from V and 5 bases from J, the junction kept 11 bases outside the gene matches. This CDR3 region has 16 residues. The germline gives CDR1 LGHNA, CDR2 YNFKEQ. The CDR3 here is CASRPPWREGHNEQFF. The CDR3 DNA follows: TGTGCCAGCAGGCCCCCTTGGCGGGAGGGCCACAATGAGCAGTTCTTC.

This clonotype was observed a handful of times. The chain uses TRBV6-2 or TRBV6-3 and TRBJ1-1, with no clear D. Trimming took 5 bases from V and 1 from J, leaving 11 bases between them. CDR1 and CDR2 from the germline V gene are MNHEY and SVGEGT. There are 14 residues in the CDR3. CDR3 loop: CASSPLPGNTEAFF. The DNA for the CDR3 is TGTGCCAGCAGTCCTCTCCCGGGGAACACTGAAGCTTTCTTT.

This chain joins TRBV30 and TRBJ2-7; D is undetermined. Germline V gene lookup returns CDR1 GTSNPN and CDR2 SVGIG (reference sequence). Trimming left V 0 bases short and J 9 bases short, with 15 bases between. The CDR3 covers 13 residues. CDR3 region: CAWSVNGDLGQYF. In DNA, the CDR3 is TGTGCCTGGAGTGTAAATGGGGATTTAGGGCAGTACTTC.

This chain links TRBV20-1 with TRBJ2-7; D might be TRBD1 or TRBD2, each matching 5 bases. The germline gives CDR1 DFQATT, CDR2 SNEGSKA (reference sequence). The CDR3 sequence is 15 residues long. V was trimmed by 3 bases and J by 2 bases, leaving 17 bases between them. Here the CDR3 reads CSASAPLGTPYEQYF. The DNA of the CDR3 is TGCAGTGCTAGTGCTCCTCTAGGGACCCCCTACGAGCAGTACTTC.

In its sample, this clonotype was seen a few times. The chain is built from TRBV29-1 and TRBJ2-7; the D is unclear. Germline CDR1 SQVTM, CDR2 ANQGSEA. V was shortened by 0 bases and J by 5 bases, with 8 bases between the two germline ends. The CDR3 covers 12 residues. In nucleotides, the CDR3 is TGCAGCGTTGAAGATTGGACGGACGAGCAGTACTTC. Residues: CSVEDWTDEQYF.

The V gene is TRBV27, the J gene TRBJ1-2; TRBD1 matches at 7 bases. With V trimmed by 0 bases and J by 6 bases, 4 bases remained unmatched. The CDR3 is 14 residues long. Germline V gives CDR1 MNHEY, CDR2 SMNVEV (reference sequence). The CDR3 nucleotides read TGTGCCAGCAGTTTATCGGCAGGGGGGCATGGCTACACCTTC. Protein product: CASSLSAGGHGYTF.

This clonotype was seen only a few times. The rearrangement uses TRBV29-1 and TRBJ1-3; D remains unclear. Germline V gene sequence: CDR1 SQVTM, CDR2 ANQGSEA. The CDR3 has 12 amino acids. V was trimmed by 1 base and J by 2 bases, leaving 3 bases between them. CDR3 region: CSVEGAGNTIYF. The CDR3 region has the DNA TGCAGCGTTGAAGGGGCTGGAAACACCATATATTTT.

A note on this clonotype: One base away lies a much larger clone, so this may be a sequencing read error. The CDR3 ends on some other residue instead of the conserved phenylalanine or tryptophan, so this is likely a read error. The chain is built from TRBV15 and TRBJ1-1; D not certain. Trimming cost V 2 bases and J 0 bases, with 7 bases left between them. Germline loops: CDR1 LNHNV, CDR2 YYDKDF (reference sequence). The CDR3 has 14 residues. The CDR3 coding sequence is TGTGCCACCAGCAGAAGTTCGATGAACACTGAAGCTTTCTTG. Protein: CATSRSSMNTEAFL.

This sequence joins TRBV6-1 and TRBJ1-2, with TRBD1 matching over 9 bases. J gave up 4 bases and V 2 bases, and 2 bases lay outside the gene matches. Germline V gene data show CDR1 as MNHNS and CDR2 as SASEGT. The CDR3 consists of 14 residues. CDR3 region: CASSEWGQGYGYTF. The DNA for the CDR3 is TGTGCCAGCAGTGAATGGGGACAGGGCTATGGCTACACCTTC.

This clonotype turned up a few times. This CDR3 reads CASTRRGGNTEAFF. The CDR3 nucleotides read TGTGCCAGCACCAGAAGGGGAGGGAACACTGAAGCTTTCTTT. V is TRBV2 and J is TRBJ1-1, with D maybe TRBD1 (5 bases). CDR3 length equals 14 residues. Germline V CDR1 and CDR2: SNHLY, FYNNEI. Trimming pared 7 bases from V and 1 base from J, leaving 13 bases between.

V usage is TRBV7-2 and J usage is TRBJ1-1, with D maybe TRBD1 (6 bases). The V gene's germline CDR1 is SGHTA and CDR2 FQGNSA. This CDR3 has 14 amino acids. Trimming removed 3 bases from V and 1 base from J, with 9 bases in between. The CDR3 loop reads CASSFDRRNTEAFF. As DNA, the CDR3 is TGTGCCAGCAGCTTCGACAGGAGGAACACTGAAGCTTTCTTT.

In this sample, this clonotype turned up many times. The chain links TRBV5-1 to TRBJ1-1; tentatively, D is TRBD1 (5 bases). Germline-derived CDR1 and CDR2 are SGHRS and YFSETQ. The CDR3 spans 16 residues. The V end lost 0 bases, the J end lost 4 bases, and 16 bases lay between the germline ends. The CDR3 sequence is CASSLDPGALGTEAFF. As DNA, the CDR3 is TGCGCCAGCAGCTTGGATCCCGGGGCTCTGGGCACTGAAGCTTTCTTT. The full variable domain, completed using reference TRBV5-1 and TRBJ1-1, is KAGVTQTPRYLIKTRGQQVTLSCSPISGHRSVSWYQQTPGQGLQFLFEYFSETQRNKGNFPGRFSGRQFSNSRSEMNVSTLELGDSALYLCASSLDPGALGTEAFFGQGTRLTVV.

The chain links TRBV30 to TRBJ1-2; D perhaps matches TRBD1 (5 bases). This CDR3 has 17 residues. The germline CDR1 and CDR2 sequences are GTSNPN and SVGIG (reference sequence). V lost 0 bases to trimming and J lost 4 bases, with 21 bases between them. This chain's CDR3 is CAWSVFLGQGGLYGYTF. Here the CDR3 DNA reads TGTGCCTGGAGTGTATTTCTTGGGCAGGGAGGACTCTATGGCTACACCTTC.